A single sample is the source of the 26 T cell receptor beta chains below, sequenced in a study of blood T cell repertoires in COVID-19. The data were produced by immunoSEQ multiplex PCR, yet TCRdb's version contains in-frame clones alone and is incomplete. This repertoire shows around 180,000 clones, 84% found once; its top ten account for about 12%. Sequenced material: PBMCs or T cells enriched from blood (not recorded which). The receptors here all came from a man aged 50-60 years who had recovered from COVID-19.

The chain carries TRBV12-3 or TRBV12-4 and TRBJ2-1, with D perhaps matching TRBD1 (6 bases). CDR3 length: 11 amino acids. V lost 7 bases, J lost 9 bases, and 10 bases lay in between. The CDR3 loop is CASTKGGEQFF. The CDR3 nucleotides read TGTGCCAGCACCAAAGGGGGTGAGCAGTTCTTC.

The chain combines TRBV18 with TRBJ2-5; 10 bases are shared with TRBD2. The germline V gene encodes CDR1 KGHSH and CDR2 LQKENI. This CDR3 contains 15 residues. V lost 4 bases to trimming and J lost 4 bases; unmatched junction nucleotides: 6. CDR3 sequence: CASSRQRGGGETQYF. In DNA, the CDR3 is TGTGCCAGCTCACGCCAGCGGGGGGGCGGAGAGACCCAGTACTTC.

The J gene is TRBJ1-2, the V gene TRBV5-8; D may be TRBD1 (5 bases). Per the germline V gene, CDR1 is SGHTS and CDR2 is YDEGEE. The CDR3 runs 16 residues. The V and J ends lost 2 bases and 4 bases respectively, with 18 bases between them. CDR3 coding DNA: TGTGCCAGCAGCTTCCCCGGGCCGCAGGGAACCTATGGCTACACCTTC. Translated: CASSFPGPQGTYGYTF.

The genes are TRBV4-1 and TRBJ1-5, with D unresolved. The CDR3 loop spans 18 amino acids. Germline-derived CDR1 and CDR2 are MGHRA and YSYEKL. V lost 0 bases and J 4 bases, leaving 19 bases between the germline ends. The DNA for the CDR3 is TGCGCCAGCAGCCAAGATCTCTTGAGGGTCGGAAGTAATCAGCCCCAGCATTTT. Its translation: CASSQDLLRVGSNQPQHF.

The chain joins TRBV5-5 to TRBJ1-3; weak D call: TRBD1 (5 bases). Between the trimmed V and J ends, which lost 4 bases and 2 bases, there was a span of 10 bases. CDR1 and CDR2 from the germline V gene are SGHKS and YYEKEE (reference sequence). There are 14 residues in the CDR3. CDR3 DNA: TGTGCCAGCAGCCTTGGCAGGGCTGGAAACACCATATATTTT. This sequence encodes CASSLGRAGNTIYF.

The chain links TRBV9 to TRBJ2-1, with TRBD1 matching over 8 bases. CDR1 is SGDLS and CDR2 is YYNGEE in the germline V gene. The CDR3 loop spans 15 amino acids. After removal of 4 bases from V and 1 base from J, the junction contained 4 bases not matched to a gene. CDR3 bases: TGTGCCAGCAGCACAGGACAGGGTTCCTACAATGAGCAGTTCTTC. Its protein product is CASSTGQGSYNEQFF.

The chain combines TRBV21-1 with TRBJ2-5; the DNA was not compared with TRBD2, the D call given in the table. TRBV21-1 is assigned pseudogene status. The CDR3 covers 17 residues. The CDR3: CASSKARNKPARETQYF. The DNA of the CDR3 is TGTGCCAGCAGCAAAGCGCGGAATAAACCCGCGCGGGAGACCCAGTACTTC.

The chain is built from TRBV7-8 and TRBJ1-3; no clear D gene. Germline CDR1 and CDR2: SGHVS and FQNEAQ. V was shortened by 0 bases and J by 4 bases, with 13 bases between the two germline ends. The CDR3 has 16 amino acids. CDR3 coding DNA: TGTGCCAGCAGCTTAGCGCCCAGGTCGAACGGAAACACCATATATTTT. Its translation is CASSLAPRSNGNTIYF.

V gene TRBV29-1 combines with J gene TRBJ1-5; TRBD1 matches 9 bases. J was trimmed by 6 bases and V by 7 bases; bases with no gene match: 10. The germline V gene encodes CDR1 SQVTM and CDR2 ANQGSEA. This CDR3 spans 14 amino acids. As DNA, the CDR3 is TGCAGCGACCTCGACAGGGGGAGGAGTCAGCCCCAGCATTTT. Encoded protein: CSDLDRGRSQPQHF. The complete variable domain, with remaining parts taken from reference TRBV29-1 and TRBJ1-5, reads SAVISQKPSRDICQRGTSLTIQCQVDSQVTMMFWYRQQPGQSLTLIATANQGSEATYESGFVIDKFPISRPNLTFSTLTVSNMSPEDSSIYLCSDLDRGRSQPQHFGDGTRLSIL.

V usage is TRBV4-1 and J usage is TRBJ2-7; TRBD1 might be the D (6 bases). CDR1 is MGHRA, CDR2 YSYEKL, per germline. This CDR3 contains 15 residues. V was cut by 2 bases and J by 2 bases, with 13 bases left in between. DNA of the CDR3: TGCGCCAGCAGCCAAACAGGGATTTCCCCCTACGAGCAGTACTTC. Amino acids: CASSQTGISPYEQYF.

The CDR3 sequence: CASSLRQLNTIYF. CDR3 nucleotide sequence: TGTGCCAGCAGCCTTAGACAACTAAACACCATATATTTT. This chain joins TRBV3-1 (or the pseudogene TRBV3-2) and TRBJ1-3; D call uncertain. V was cut by 4 bases and J by 6 bases, with 10 bases left in between. The CDR3 spans 13 residues. Germline lookup yields CDR1 LGHDT and CDR2 YNNKEL (reference sequence).

V is TRBV6-5 and J is TRBJ2-1, with D perhaps TRBD1 (6 bases). The CDR3 spans 14 residues. The V end lost 5 bases, the J end lost 4 bases, and 12 bases lay between the germline ends. Germline V gives CDR1 MNHEY, CDR2 SVGAGI. The DNA of the CDR3 is TGTGCCAGCAGTCCGAGGACAGATTACAATGAGCAGTTCTTC. Encoded protein: CASSPRTDYNEQFF.

The chain uses TRBV6-2 or TRBV6-3 and TRBJ2-2, with 10 nucleotides matching TRBD1. Unmatched junction bases numbered 6, after V lost 4 bases and J lost 4 bases. The germline CDR1 and CDR2 sequences are MNHEY and SVGEGT. The CDR3 contains 16 residues. The CDR3 here is CASSSKGQGITGELFF. In DNA, the CDR3 is TGTGCCAGCAGTTCGAAGGGACAGGGGATCACCGGGGAGCTGTTTTTT.

The V call is TRBV10-3, the J call TRBJ1-1; maybe TRBD1 (5 bases). The ends were cut back, 8 bases at V and 4 bases at J, with 17 bases in the middle. Per germline, CDR1 ENHRY and CDR2 SYGVKD. The CDR3 consists of 14 residues. This CDR3 reads CAIGPGKLGTEAFF. The DNA for the CDR3 is TGTGCCATCGGTCCAGGGAAATTGGGCACTGAAGCTTTCTTT.

V is TRBV18 and J is TRBJ2-5; D is perhaps TRBD1 (8 bases). The CDR3 sequence is 15 residues long. Per the germline V gene, CDR1 is KGHSH and CDR2 is LQKENI. V was pared by 2 bases and J by 8 bases, with 18 bases between. The CDR3 loop reads CASSPNGQGGETQYF. The CDR3 nucleotides are TGTGCCAGCTCACCAAACGGACAGGGAGGGGAAACCCAGTACTTC.

The rearrangement uses TRBV10-3 and TRBJ1-5, with TRBD1 identical over 9 bases. The CDR3 contains 15 residues. Germline trimming cut 4 bases from V and 7 bases from J; bases unmatched to any gene: 8. CDR1 is ENHRY, CDR2 SYGVKD, per germline. The CDR3 is CAISAGTGSNQPQHF. CDR3 DNA sequence: TGTGCCATCAGTGCCGGGACAGGGAGTAACCAGCCCCAGCATTTT.

This chain connects TRBV5-6 to TRBJ1-5; no definite D call. The CDR3 totals 14 residues. Germline lookup yields CDR1 SGHDT and CDR2 YYEEEE. Trimming shortened V by 0 bases and J by 7 bases, and 11 bases separated the two germline ends. CDR3 protein: CASSLGSGGQPQHF. DNA for the CDR3: TGTGCCAGCAGCTTGGGCTCCGGCGGGCAGCCCCAGCATTTT. Together with reference TRBV5-6 and TRBJ1-5, the CDR3 gives the full variable domain: DAGVTQSPTHLIKTRGQQVTLRCSPKSGHDTVSWYQQALGQGPQFIFQYYEEEERQRGNFPDRFSGHQFPNYSSELNVNALLLGDSALYLCASSLGSGGQPQHFGDGTRLSIL.

The rearrangement uses TRBV4-3 and TRBJ1-5; D possibly corresponds to TRBD1 (5 bases). The CDR3 contains 16 residues. Per germline, CDR1 LGHNA and CDR2 YSLEER. The V end was cut by 0 bases, the J end by 2 bases, with 11 bases between. CDR3 region: CASSQDLGRGNQPQHF. As DNA, the CDR3 is TGCGCCAGCAGCCAAGATCTGGGCAGGGGCAATCAGCCCCAGCATTTT.

This chain joins TRBV6-5 and TRBJ2-3; the D gene is possibly TRBD2 (5 bases). Germline V gene sequence: CDR1 MNHEY, CDR2 SVGAGI. Between the trimmed V and J ends, which lost 7 bases and 2 bases, there was a span of 16 bases. The CDR3 loop spans 15 amino acids. CDR3 DNA: TGTGCCAGCACGGGAACCCGAGGTTACACAGATACGCAGTATTTT. Translating gives CASTGTRGYTDTQYF.

This chain uses TRBV2 with TRBJ2-7; possibly TRBD2 for D (5 bases). V shed 6 bases and J shed 5 bases, with 20 bases lying between them. The CDR3 runs to 15 residues. Per germline, CDR1 SNHLY and CDR2 FYNNEI. The DNA of the CDR3 is TGTGCCAGCAGCCGCATACTAGACATGACGCACGAGCAGTACTTC. This gives the protein CASSRILDMTHEQYF.

The chain has TRBV18 and TRBJ1-1, with D possibly matching TRBD1 (5 bases). The CDR3 contains 16 residues. V was clipped by 2 bases and J by 4 bases, with 17 bases between them. Germline V gene sequence: CDR1 KGHSH, CDR2 LQKENI. DNA for the CDR3: TGTGCCAGCTCACCATCGAGGTCGGGGGGTGGCACTGAAGCTTTCTTT. The encoded protein is CASSPSRSGGGTEAFF. The full variable domain, in which reference TRBV18 and TRBJ1-1 provide the parts outside the CDR3, is NAGVMQNPRHLVRRRGQEARLRCSPMKGHSHVYWYRQLPEEGLKFMVYLQKENIIDESGMPKERFSAEFPKEGPSILRIQQVVRGDSAAYFCASSPSRSGGGTEAFFGQGTRLTVV.

This chain uses TRBV27 with TRBJ2-7; 10 bases match TRBD2. Germline loops: CDR1 MNHEY, CDR2 SMNVEV (reference sequence). The CDR3 length is 14 residues. The trim removed 4 bases at V and 3 bases at J, leaving 3 bases unmatched. CDR3 DNA: TGTGCCAGCAGTTCACTAGCGGGGTACTACGAGCAGTACTTC. Its protein product is CASSSLAGYYEQYF.

V usage is TRBV11-2 and J usage is TRBJ1-6; 7 nucleotides line up with TRBD1. CDR1 and CDR2 from the germline V gene are SGHAT and FQNNGV. The CDR3 spans 18 residues. V dropped 5 bases and J dropped 0; count of bases not matched to a gene: 10. The CDR3 coding sequence is TGTGCCAGCAGCGCAAGGTCGGGACAGAGCTCCTATAATTCACCCCTCCACTTT. Its protein is CASSARSGQSSYNSPLHF.

The genes are TRBV7-8 and TRBJ1-2, with 11 bases identical to TRBD1. This CDR3 region has 17 residues. CDR1 is SGHVS, CDR2 FQNEAQ, per germline. Trimming cost V 0 bases and J 2 bases; bases outside gene matches: 5. The CDR3 sequence is CASSLATGTGGNYGYTF. Written as DNA, the CDR3 is TGTGCCAGCAGCTTAGCAACCGGGACAGGGGGGAACTATGGCTACACCTTC.

The V gene is TRBV29-1, the J gene TRBJ1-2; D uncertain. The CDR3 is 12 residues long. The V end lost 7 bases, the J end lost 13 bases, and 22 bases lay between the germline ends. Germline CDR1 and CDR2: SQVTM and ANQGSEA. The CDR3 is CSESRTRGPGTF. CDR3 nucleotide sequence: TGCAGCGAGAGTAGGACCCGCGGGCCCGGCACCTTC.

V gene TRBV5-4 combines with J gene TRBJ2-5; 7 nucleotides line up with TRBD2. This CDR3 spans 15 amino acids. V was pared by 4 bases and J by 4 bases, with 10 bases of the junction left unmatched. Germline V gene sequence: CDR1 SGHNT, CDR2 YYREEE (reference sequence). The CDR3 DNA follows: TGTGCCAGCAGCCCGGGGGGTTCGGCTGGAGAGACCCAGTACTTC. Translated, it gives CASSPGGSAGETQYF.